Below, 10 T cell receptor beta chains from the same sample are listed, as sequenced in a study of hypomethylating agent response in myelodysplastic syndrome. TCRdb keeps only in-frame clones here, not all; method: immunoSEQ multiplex PCR. The sample carries over 3,500 clones, less than 85% recorded once. Sample: bone marrow, taken before or after starting hypomethylating agent treatment for myelodysplastic syndrome (not recorded which). The receptors were sampled from a human donor with myelodysplastic syndrome.

The chain carries TRBV19 and TRBJ2-2; 7 positions match TRBD2. V was clipped by 2 bases and J by 4 bases; unmatched bases: 4. The germline gives CDR1 LNHDA, CDR2 SQIVND (reference sequence). The CDR3 contains 15 residues. DNA of the CDR3: TGTGCCAGTAGTATACTGGGGGGGAGCACCGGGGAGCTGTTTTTT. Amino acid sequence: CASSILGGSTGELFF.

This chain links TRBV6-5 with TRBJ2-3; 10 bases are a match to TRBD1. The germline V gene encodes CDR1 MNHEY and CDR2 SVGAGI. The V segment lost 2 bases and the J segment 3 bases; nucleotides outside the gene matches: 2. This CDR3 has 15 amino acids. The CDR3 region is CASSYLGQGTDTQYF. CDR3 DNA: TGTGCCAGCAGTTACCTGGGACAGGGGACAGATACGCAGTATTTT.

In its sample, this clone was seen a few times. The rearrangement links TRBV19 to TRBJ2-5; the D gene is possibly TRBD2 (6 bases). Germline loops: CDR1 LNHDA, CDR2 SQIVND (reference sequence). CDR3 length: 12 amino acids. The V end lost 8 bases, the J end lost 2 bases, and 9 bases lay between the germline ends. This CDR3 is CASGDLQETQYF. The DNA for the CDR3 is TGTGCCAGTGGGGACTTGCAAGAGACCCAGTACTTC.

The chain carries TRBV2 and TRBJ1-5, with TRBD1 as a possible D gene (5 bases). This CDR3 is 15 amino acids long. The ends were cut back, 4 bases at V and 1 base at J, with 11 bases in the middle. CDR1 and CDR2 from the germline V gene are SNHLY and FYNNEI. As DNA, the CDR3 is TGTGCCAGCAGTGTTATGGGACGGAGCAATCAGCCCCAGCATTTT. Protein product: CASSVMGRSNQPQHF.

The rearrangement joins TRBV28 to TRBJ1-1; a possible D gene is TRBD1 (5 bases). The germline V gene encodes CDR1 MDHEN and CDR2 SYDVKM. The CDR3 spans 16 residues. Trimming removed 3 bases from V and 3 bases from J, with 17 bases in between. The CDR3 bases are TGTGCCAGCAGTTTTCGGCGAGGCAGGGCGGACACTGAAGCTTTCTTT. As protein: CASSFRRGRADTEAFF.

The V call is TRBV9, the J call TRBJ2-1; D might be TRBD1 (5 bases). The germline V gene has CDR1 SGDLS and CDR2 YYNGEE. The CDR3 is made up of 12 amino acids. Trimming pared 3 bases from V and 10 bases from J, leaving 11 bases between. As DNA, the CDR3 is TGTGCCAGCAGCGAGGGGAACAGGGAGCAGTTCTTC. Translation: CASSEGNREQFF.

V usage is TRBV12-5 and J usage is TRBJ1-4; D is possibly TRBD1 (5 bases). This CDR3 comprises 13 residues. V lost 4 bases, J lost 4 bases, and 7 bases lay in between. Germline V CDR1 and CDR2: LGHNT, FRNRAP. The CDR3 bases are TGTGCTAGTGGTTCCCAGGGTAATGAAAAACTGTTTTTT. Protein product: CASGSQGNEKLFF.

The chain couples TRBV18 to TRBJ2-7, with D perhaps matching TRBD1 (6 bases). V was pared by 5 bases and J by 2 bases, with 13 bases between. Germline V gives CDR1 KGHSH, CDR2 LQKENI. The CDR3 totals 14 residues. Here the CDR3 reads CASSANRETYEQYF. The CDR3 bases are TGTGCCAGCTCAGCGAACAGGGAAACCTACGAGCAGTACTTC.

Note on this clone: Likely a read error: the CDR3 ends without its conserved phenylalanine or tryptophan. The chain employs TRBV5-4 and TRBJ2-7; a possible D gene is TRBD1 (7 bases). The V and J ends lost 2 bases and 5 bases respectively, with 17 bases between them. This CDR3 has 15 amino acids. Germline CDR1 reads SGHNT; CDR2 reads YYREEE (reference sequence). The CDR3 protein is CASSLLQGGKDEQYL. In DNA form, the CDR3 reads TGTGCCAGCAGCTTACTCCAGGGGGGTAAGGACGAGCAGTACCTC.

The chain employs TRBV15 and TRBJ1-1, with TRBD1 matching over 8 bases. Germline lookup yields CDR1 LNHNV and CDR2 YYDKDF (reference sequence). Trimming cost V 3 bases and J 1 base; bases outside gene matches: 4. The CDR3 sequence is 15 residues long. In nucleotides, the CDR3 is TGTGCCACCAGCAGGCCCGGGACAGGGAACACTGAAGCTTTCTTT. Encoded protein: CATSRPGTGNTEAFF.